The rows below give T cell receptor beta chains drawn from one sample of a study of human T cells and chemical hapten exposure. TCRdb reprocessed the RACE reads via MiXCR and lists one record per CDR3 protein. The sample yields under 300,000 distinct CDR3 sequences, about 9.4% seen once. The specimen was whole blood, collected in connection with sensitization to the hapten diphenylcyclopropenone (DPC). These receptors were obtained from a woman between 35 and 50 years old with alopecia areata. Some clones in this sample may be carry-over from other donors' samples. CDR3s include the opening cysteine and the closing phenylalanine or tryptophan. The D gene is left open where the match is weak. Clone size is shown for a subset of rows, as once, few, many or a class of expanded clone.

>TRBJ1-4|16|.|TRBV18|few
TGTGCCAGCTCACCAAACTCCGGGACCAATAATGAAAAACTGTTTTTT
CASSPNSGTNNEKLFF
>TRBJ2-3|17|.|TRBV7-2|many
TGTGCCAGCAGCTTAGCTTCTTCACAGGGCCGCACAGATACGCAGTATTTT
CASSLASSQGRTDTQYF
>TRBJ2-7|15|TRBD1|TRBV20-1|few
TGCAGTGCTAGAGATCCCGGACAGGGCTCCTACGAGCAGTACTTC
CSARDPGQGSYEQYF
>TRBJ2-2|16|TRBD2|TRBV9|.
TGTGCCAGCAGCCCCCGACTAGCGGAGAACACCGGGGAGCTGTTTTTT
CASSPRLAENTGELFF
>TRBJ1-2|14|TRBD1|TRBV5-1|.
TGCGCCAGCAGCATGGACAGGGTCCAGTATGGCTACACCTTC
CASSMDRVQYGYTF
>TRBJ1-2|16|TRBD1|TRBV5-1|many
TGCGCCAGCAGCTTGGAGCAGGCAGGGGGTATGCGTGGCTACACCTTC
CASSLEQAGGMRGYTF
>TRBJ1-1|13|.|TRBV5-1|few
TGCGCCAGCAGCTTATTCAAGAACACTGAAGCTTTCTTT
CASSLFKNTEAFF
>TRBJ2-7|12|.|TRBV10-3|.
TGTGCCATCAGTGGAAAAGTATACGAGCAGTACTTC
CAISGKVYEQYF
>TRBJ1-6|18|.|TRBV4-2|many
TGTGCCAGCAGCCAAGAAGTGGCGTCCGGGACAAACAGTTCACCCCTCCACTTT
CASSQEVASGTNSSPLHF
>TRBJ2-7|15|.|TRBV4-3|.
TGCGCCAGCAGCCAAGATTCCCAGAGCTCCTACGAGCAGTACTTC
CASSQDSQSSYEQYF
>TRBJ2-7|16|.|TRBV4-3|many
TGCGCCAGCAGCCAAGCAGGGGGAGGACTGGCCTACGAGCAGTACTTC
CASSQAGGGLAYEQYF
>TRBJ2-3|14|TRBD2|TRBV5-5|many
TGTGCCACACAAACTAGCGGGGGCACAGATACGCAGTATTTT
CATQTSGGTDTQYF
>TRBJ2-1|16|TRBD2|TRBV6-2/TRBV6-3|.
TGTGCCAGCAGTAAGGGAGGACTAGCGGGGTTTAATGAGCAGTTCTTC
CASSKGGLAGFNEQFF
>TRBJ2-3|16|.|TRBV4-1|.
TGCGCCAGCAGCCAGCCCCTAGCGCGCAACACAGATACGCAGTATTTT
CASSQPLARNTDTQYF
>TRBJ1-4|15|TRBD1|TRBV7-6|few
TGTGCCAGCAGCTTAGCTTCAGGGGGCGGTGAAAAACTGTTTTTT
CASSLASGGGEKLFF
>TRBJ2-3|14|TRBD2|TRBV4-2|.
TGTGCCAGCAGCCGGGACGGACTAGGGGATACGCAGTATTTT
CASSRDGLGDTQYF
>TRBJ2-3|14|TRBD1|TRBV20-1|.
TGCAGTGCCGTGACAGGGGGAATCCCAGATACGCAGTATTTT
CSAVTGGIPDTQYF
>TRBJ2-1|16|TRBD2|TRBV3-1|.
TGTGCCAGCAGCCCTTGGACTAGCGGGAGGGCAAATGAGCAGTTCTTC
CASSPWTSGRANEQFF
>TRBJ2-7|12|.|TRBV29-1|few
TGCAGCGTTTTCCCGGTGAGGGGGGAGCAGTACTTC
CSVFPVRGEQYF
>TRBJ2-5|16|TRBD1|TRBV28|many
TGTGCCAGCAGGACCGCCGGGACAGGGACTGGAGAGACCCAGTACTTC
CASRTAGTGTGETQYF
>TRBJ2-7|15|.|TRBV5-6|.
TGTGCCAGCAGCCCCCGGGACATTTTAGCCTACGAGCAGTACTTC
CASSPRDILAYEQYF
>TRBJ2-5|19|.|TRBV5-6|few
TGTGCCAGCAGCTCCACCGCCAGGCCAGGGGAATTCAACCAAGAGACCCAGTACTTC
CASSSTARPGEFNQETQYF
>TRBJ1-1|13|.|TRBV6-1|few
TGTGCCAGCGGAAGGGCAGAAAACACTGAAGCTTTCTTT
CASGRAENTEAFF
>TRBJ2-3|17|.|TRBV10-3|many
TGTGCCACAGGAGTCGGCGGAACTCTATTTGGCACAGATACGCAGTATTTT
CATGVGGTLFGTDTQYF
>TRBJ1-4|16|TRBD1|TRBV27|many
TGTGCCAGCAGTCCCGACAGGGTAAACGTTTATGAAAAACTGTTTTTT
CASSPDRVNVYEKLFF
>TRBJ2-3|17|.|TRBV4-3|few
TGCGCCAGCAGCCAAGAGGCCCCGGGAATCAGCACAGATACGCAGTATTTT
CASSQEAPGISTDTQYF
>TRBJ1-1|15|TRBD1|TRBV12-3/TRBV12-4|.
TGTGCCAGCAGTTCCGCGGACAGGCTTAACACTGAAGCTTTCTTT
CASSSADRLNTEAFF
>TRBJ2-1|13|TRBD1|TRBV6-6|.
TGTGCCAGCCTTGAGGACAGGGTGGATGAGCAGTTCTTC
CASLEDRVDEQFF
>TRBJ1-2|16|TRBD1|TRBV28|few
TGTGCCAGCAGTGGTCCGGGACAGGGCTTAGGCTATGGCTACACCTTC
CASSGPGQGLGYGYTF
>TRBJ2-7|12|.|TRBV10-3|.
TGTGCCTCCCACAACGGGGGCTACGAGCAGTACTTC
CASHNGGYEQYF
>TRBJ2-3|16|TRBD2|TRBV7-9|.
TGTGCCAGCAGCTTACGGCTAAGCGGGGGCACAGATACGCAGTATTTT
CASSLRLSGGTDTQYF
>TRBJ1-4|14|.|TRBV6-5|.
TGTGCCAGCAGTTACTCTCGCGACACCAAAAAACTGTTTTTT
CASSYSRDTKKLFF
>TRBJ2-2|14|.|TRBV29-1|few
TGCAGCGCTGGGGGGGCTCTAGACACCGGGGAGCTGTTTTTT
CSAGGALDTGELFF
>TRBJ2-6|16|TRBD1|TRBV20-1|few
TGCAGTGCTAGAACAGGGGTAGTTAGTATCGCCAACGTCCTGACTTTC
CSARTGVVSIANVLTF
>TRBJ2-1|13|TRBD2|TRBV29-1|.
TGCAGCGCCCTCCGACTAGCTTACAATGAGCAGTTCTTC
CSALRLAYNEQFF
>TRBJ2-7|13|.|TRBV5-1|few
TGCGCCAGCAGCTACCAGGGATCCTACGAGCAGTACTTC
CASSYQGSYEQYF
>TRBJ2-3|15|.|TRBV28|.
TGTGCCAGCAGTTTAGGGGACCGAAGCACAGATACGCAGTATTTT
CASSLGDRSTDTQYF
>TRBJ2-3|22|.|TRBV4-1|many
TGCGCCAGCAGCCAACCCAGGTTAACCGGGCCACGAGGCGGGTCTAGCACAGATACGCAGTATTTT
CASSQPRLTGPRGGSSTDTQYF
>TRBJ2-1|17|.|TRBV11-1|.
TGTGCCAGCAGCTTAGACGGTGGAAGGCGCCCCTACAATGAGCAGTTCTTC
CASSLDGGRRPYNEQFF
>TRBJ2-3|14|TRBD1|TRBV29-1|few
TGCAGCGTTGGAACCAGACAGGGGTTAGATACGCAGTATTTT
CSVGTRQGLDTQYF
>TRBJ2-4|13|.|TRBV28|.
TGTGCCAGCACCCTCCCCCAAGGAAACATTCAGTACTTC
CASTLPQGNIQYF
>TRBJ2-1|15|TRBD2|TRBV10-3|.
TGTGCCCCGACAGGACTAGCGGGAGATAACAATGAGCAGTTCTTC
CAPTGLAGDNNEQFF
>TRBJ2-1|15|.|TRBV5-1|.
TGCGCCAGCAGAGATCAGTTTGGGACGTACAATGAGCAGTTCTTC
CASRDQFGTYNEQFF
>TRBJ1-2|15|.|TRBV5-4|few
TGTGCCAGCAGCTTGGTAGACAGGACTAACTATGGCTACACCTTC
CASSLVDRTNYGYTF
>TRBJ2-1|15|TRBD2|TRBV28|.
TGTGCCAGCAGTTTATCCGCGGGAGTTTTCGATGAGCAGTTCTTC
CASSLSAGVFDEQFF
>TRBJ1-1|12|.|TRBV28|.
TGTGCCAGCAGTTCCTGGCGGGAGGGAGCTTTCTTT
CASSSWREGAFF
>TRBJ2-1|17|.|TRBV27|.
TGTGCCAGCAGTTTGAAGGTTGGGACGGGAGCGGTTGATGAGCAGTTCTTC
CASSLKVGTGAVDEQFF
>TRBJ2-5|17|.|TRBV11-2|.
TGTGCCAGCAGCCTCCAGGGACTGGGCGGAGGGGGAGAGACCCAGTACTTC
CASSLQGLGGGGETQYF
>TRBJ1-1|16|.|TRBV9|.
TGTGCCAGCAGCGTAGAATCAGGGGCGGTGAACACTGAAGCTTTCTTT
CASSVESGAVNTEAFF
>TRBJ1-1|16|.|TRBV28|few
TGTGCCAGCACTGACCGCGGGGTTGGCAGGTCCACTGAAGCTTTCTTT
CASTDRGVGRSTEAFF
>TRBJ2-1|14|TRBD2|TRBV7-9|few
TGTGCCAGCAGCCACGAAGCGGGAGGGGGTGAGCAGTTCTTC
CASSHEAGGGEQFF
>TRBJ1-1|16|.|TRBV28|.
TGTGCCAGCAGTTTACCAAGGCGTTTAGAGGGGACTGAAGCTTTCTTT
CASSLPRRLEGTEAFF
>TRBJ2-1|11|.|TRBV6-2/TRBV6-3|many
TGTGCCAGCAGTGACGTACTGCAGCAGTTCTTC
CASSDVLQQFF
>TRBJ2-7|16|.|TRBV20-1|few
TGCAGTGCTAGAGATCCCAAACTCGTACCTCCCTACGAGCAGTACTTC
CSARDPKLVPPYEQYF
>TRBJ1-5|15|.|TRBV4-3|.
TGCGCCAGCAGCCAAGATTTGACGGGCAATCAGCCCCAGCATTTT
CASSQDLTGNQPQHF
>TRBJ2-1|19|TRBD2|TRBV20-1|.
TGCAGTGCTAGGAGATCCGGGACTAGCGGGAGGGCCCGAAGCAATGAGCAGTTCTTC
CSARRSGTSGRARSNEQFF
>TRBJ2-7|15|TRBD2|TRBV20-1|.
TGCAGTGCTAGGAGGGCTAGCGGGACAACCTACGAGCAGTACTTC
CSARRASGTTYEQYF
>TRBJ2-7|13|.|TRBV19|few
TGTGCCAGTAGTGAAGGGACTTTTTACGAGCAGTACTTC
CASSEGTFYEQYF
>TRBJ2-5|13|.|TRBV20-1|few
TGCAGTGCTAGAGTTGCGGGAAAAGAGACCCAGTACTTC
CSARVAGKETQYF